This T cell receptor beta chain is drawn from a study of blood T cell repertoires in COVID-19. Generated by immunoSEQ multiplex PCR, the TCRdb table keeps only in-frame clones and is missing some. The sample has over 350,000 clones, around 89% seen once. This CDR3 comprises 13 residues. In germline, CDR1 is KGHDR, CDR2 SFDVKD. The V end was cut by 3 bases, the J end by 4 bases, with 8 bases between. The material sequenced was peripheral blood. The sequence came from a woman in her 30s with acute or convalescent COVID-19. This chain uses TRBV24-1 with TRBJ1-2; D not resolved. Here the CDR3 reads CATSDRLSYGYTF. CDR3 DNA sequence: TGTGCCACCAGTGATAGACTGAGCTATGGCTACACCTTC.